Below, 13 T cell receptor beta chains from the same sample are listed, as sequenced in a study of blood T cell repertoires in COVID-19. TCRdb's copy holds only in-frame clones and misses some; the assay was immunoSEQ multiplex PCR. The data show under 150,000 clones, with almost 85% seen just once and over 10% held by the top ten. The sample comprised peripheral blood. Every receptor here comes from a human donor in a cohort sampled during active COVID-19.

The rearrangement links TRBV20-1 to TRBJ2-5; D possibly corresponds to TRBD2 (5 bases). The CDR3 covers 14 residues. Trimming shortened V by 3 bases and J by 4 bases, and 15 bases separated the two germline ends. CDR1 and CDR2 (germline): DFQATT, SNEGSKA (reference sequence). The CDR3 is CSASPGSTGETQYF. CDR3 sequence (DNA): TGCAGTGCTAGTCCGGGGTCAACGGGAGAGACCCAGTACTTC.

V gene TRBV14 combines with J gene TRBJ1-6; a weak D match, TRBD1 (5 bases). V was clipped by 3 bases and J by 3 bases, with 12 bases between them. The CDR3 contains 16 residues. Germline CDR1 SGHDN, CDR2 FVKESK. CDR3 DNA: TGTGCCAGCAGCCAGAACCCCGACAGCTATAATTCACCCCTCCACTTT. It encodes CASSQNPDSYNSPLHF. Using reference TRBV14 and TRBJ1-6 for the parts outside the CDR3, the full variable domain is EAGVTQFPSHSVIEKGQTVTLRCDPISGHDNLYWYRRVMGKEIKFLLHFVKESKQDESGMPNNRFLAERTGGTYSTLKVQPAELEDSGVYFCASSQNPDSYNSPLHFGNGTRLTVT.

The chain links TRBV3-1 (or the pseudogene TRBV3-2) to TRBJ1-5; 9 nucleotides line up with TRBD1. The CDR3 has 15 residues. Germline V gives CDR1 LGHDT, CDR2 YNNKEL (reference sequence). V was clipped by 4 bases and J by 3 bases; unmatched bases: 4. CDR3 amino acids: CASSRGTGNNQPQHF. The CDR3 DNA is TGTGCCAGCAGCCGGGGGACAGGGAACAATCAGCCCCAGCATTTT.

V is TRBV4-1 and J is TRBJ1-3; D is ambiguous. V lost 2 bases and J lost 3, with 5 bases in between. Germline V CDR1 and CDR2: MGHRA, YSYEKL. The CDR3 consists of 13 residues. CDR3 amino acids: CASSQPLGNTIYF. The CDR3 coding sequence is TGCGCCAGCAGCCAACCCCTTGGAAACACCATATATTTT.

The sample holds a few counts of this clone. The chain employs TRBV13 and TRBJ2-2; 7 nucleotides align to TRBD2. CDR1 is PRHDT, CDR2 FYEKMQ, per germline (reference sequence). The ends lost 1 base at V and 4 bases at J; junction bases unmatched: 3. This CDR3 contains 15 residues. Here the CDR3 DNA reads TGTGCCAGCAGCTTAGAGCGGGGTATCACCGGGGAGCTGTTTTTT. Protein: CASSLERGITGELFF. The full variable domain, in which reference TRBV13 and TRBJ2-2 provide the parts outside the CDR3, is AAGVIQSPRHLIKEKRETATLKCYPIPRHDTVYWYQQGPGQDPQFLISFYEKMQSDKGSIPDRFSAQQFSDYHSELNMSSLELGDSALYFCASSLERGITGELFFGEGSRLTVL.

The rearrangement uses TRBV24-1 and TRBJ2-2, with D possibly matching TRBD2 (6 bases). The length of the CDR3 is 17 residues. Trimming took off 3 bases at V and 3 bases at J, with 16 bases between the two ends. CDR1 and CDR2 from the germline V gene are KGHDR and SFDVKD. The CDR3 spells CATSDVLTRGDTGELFF. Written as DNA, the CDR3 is TGTGCCACCAGTGATGTGCTGACTAGAGGGGACACCGGGGAGCTGTTTTTT.

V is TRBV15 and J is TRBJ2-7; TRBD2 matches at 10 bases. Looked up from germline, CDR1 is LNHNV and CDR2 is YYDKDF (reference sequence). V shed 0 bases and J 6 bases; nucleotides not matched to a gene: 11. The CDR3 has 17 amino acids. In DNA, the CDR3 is TGTGCCACCAGCAGAGAATTGCAAGGACTAGCGGATCCCGAGCAGTACTTC. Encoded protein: CATSRELQGLADPEQYF.

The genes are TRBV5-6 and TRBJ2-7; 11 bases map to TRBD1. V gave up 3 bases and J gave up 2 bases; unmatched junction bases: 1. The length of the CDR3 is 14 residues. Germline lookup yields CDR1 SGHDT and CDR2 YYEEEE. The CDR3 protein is CASSWGQGAYEQYF. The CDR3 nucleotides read TGTGCCAGCAGCTGGGGACAGGGGGCCTACGAGCAGTACTTC.

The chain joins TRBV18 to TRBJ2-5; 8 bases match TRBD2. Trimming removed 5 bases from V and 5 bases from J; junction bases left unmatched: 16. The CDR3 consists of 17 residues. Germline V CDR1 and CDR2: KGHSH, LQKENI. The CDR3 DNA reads TGTGCCAGCTCAACGGTCTCGCAAGTAGCGGGGACTGAGACCCAGTACTTC. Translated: CASSTVSQVAGTETQYF.

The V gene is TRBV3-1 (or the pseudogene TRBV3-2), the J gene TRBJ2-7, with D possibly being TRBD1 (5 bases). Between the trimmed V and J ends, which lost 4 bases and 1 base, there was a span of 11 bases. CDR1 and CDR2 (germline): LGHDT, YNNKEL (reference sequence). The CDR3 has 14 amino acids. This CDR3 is CASSRRTLSYEQYF. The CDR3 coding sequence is TGTGCCAGCAGCCGAAGGACACTTTCCTACGAGCAGTACTTC.

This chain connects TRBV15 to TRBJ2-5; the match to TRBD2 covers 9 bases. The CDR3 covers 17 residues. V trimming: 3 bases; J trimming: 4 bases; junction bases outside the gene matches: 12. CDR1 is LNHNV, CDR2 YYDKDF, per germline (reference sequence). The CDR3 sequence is CATSRESPGLAGETQYF. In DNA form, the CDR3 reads TGTGCCACCAGCAGGGAAAGCCCGGGACTAGCAGGAGAGACCCAGTACTTC. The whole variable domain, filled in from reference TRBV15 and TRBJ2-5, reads DAMVIQNPRYQVTQFGKPVTLSCSQTLNHNVMYWYQQKSSQAPKLLFHYYDKDFNNEADTPDNFQSRRPNTSFCFLDIRSPGLGDTAMYLCATSRESPGLAGETQYFGPGTRLLVL.

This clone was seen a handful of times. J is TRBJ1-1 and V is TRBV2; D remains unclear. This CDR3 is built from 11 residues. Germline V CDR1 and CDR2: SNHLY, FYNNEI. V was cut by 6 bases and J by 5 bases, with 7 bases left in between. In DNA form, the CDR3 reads TGTGCCAGCAGGGGAGAAACTGAAGCTTTCTTT. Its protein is CASRGETEAFF.

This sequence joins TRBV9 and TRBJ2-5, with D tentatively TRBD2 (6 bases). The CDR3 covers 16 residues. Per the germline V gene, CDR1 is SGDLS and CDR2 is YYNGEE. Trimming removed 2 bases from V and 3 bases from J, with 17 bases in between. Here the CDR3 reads CASSVGLTDPKETQYF. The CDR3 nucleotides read TGTGCCAGCAGCGTGGGACTTACTGACCCGAAAGAGACCCAGTACTTC.